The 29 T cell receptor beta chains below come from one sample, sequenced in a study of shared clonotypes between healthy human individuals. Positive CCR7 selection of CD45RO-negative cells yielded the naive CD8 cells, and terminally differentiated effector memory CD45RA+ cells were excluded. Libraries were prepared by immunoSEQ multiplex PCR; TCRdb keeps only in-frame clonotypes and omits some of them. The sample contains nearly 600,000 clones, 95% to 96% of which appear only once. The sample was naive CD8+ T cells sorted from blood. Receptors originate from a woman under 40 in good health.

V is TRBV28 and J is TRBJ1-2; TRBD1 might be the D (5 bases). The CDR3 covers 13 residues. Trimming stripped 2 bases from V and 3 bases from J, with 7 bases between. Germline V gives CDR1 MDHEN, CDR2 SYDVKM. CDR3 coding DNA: TGTGCCAGCAGTTTAGACAGAGACTATGGCTACACCTTC. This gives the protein CASSLDRDYGYTF.

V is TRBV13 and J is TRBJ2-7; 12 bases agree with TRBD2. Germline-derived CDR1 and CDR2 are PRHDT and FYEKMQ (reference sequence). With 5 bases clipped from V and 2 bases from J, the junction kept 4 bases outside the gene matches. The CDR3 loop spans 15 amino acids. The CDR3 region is CASSILAGGTYEQYF. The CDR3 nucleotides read TGTGCCAGCAGCATACTAGCGGGAGGAACCTACGAGCAGTACTTC.

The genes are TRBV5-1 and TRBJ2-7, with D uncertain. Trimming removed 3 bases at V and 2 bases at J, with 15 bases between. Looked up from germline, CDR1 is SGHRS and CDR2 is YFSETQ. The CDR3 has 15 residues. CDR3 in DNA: TGCGCCAGCAGCTCTGCCTCGGCCTCCGCCTACGAGCAGTACTTC. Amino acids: CASSSASASAYEQYF.

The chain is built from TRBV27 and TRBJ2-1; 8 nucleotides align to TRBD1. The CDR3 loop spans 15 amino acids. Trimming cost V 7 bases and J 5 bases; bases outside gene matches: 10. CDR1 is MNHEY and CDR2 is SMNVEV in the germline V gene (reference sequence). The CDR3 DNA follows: TGTGCCAGCACAACGCGGGGACAGGCGGACAATGAGCAGTTCTTC. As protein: CASTTRGQADNEQFF.

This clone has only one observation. CDR3: CASSPNRTALGSGQYF. The CDR3 nucleotides read TGTGCCAGCAGCCCAAATCGGACCGCGTTGGGTAGTGGGCAGTACTTC. V is TRBV7-9 and J is TRBJ2-7; unclear D gene. CDR1 and CDR2 from the germline V gene are SEHNR and FQNEAQ (reference sequence). This CDR3 spans 16 amino acids. The V gene lost 5 bases and the J gene lost 9 bases, with 26 bases spanning the gap.

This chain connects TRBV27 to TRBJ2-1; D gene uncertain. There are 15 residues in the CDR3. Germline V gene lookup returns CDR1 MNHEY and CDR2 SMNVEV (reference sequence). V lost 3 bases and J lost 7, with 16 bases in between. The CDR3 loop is CASSFGRALGNEQFF. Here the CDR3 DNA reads TGTGCCAGCAGTTTCGGCCGGGCCCTTGGGAATGAGCAGTTCTTC.

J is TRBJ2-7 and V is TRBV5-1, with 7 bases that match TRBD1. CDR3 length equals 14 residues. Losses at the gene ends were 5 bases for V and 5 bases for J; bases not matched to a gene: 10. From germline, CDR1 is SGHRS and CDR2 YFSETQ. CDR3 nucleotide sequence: TGCGCCAGCAGTATGTGGGAAGGGGGCAACGAGCAGTACTTC. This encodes CASSMWEGGNEQYF.

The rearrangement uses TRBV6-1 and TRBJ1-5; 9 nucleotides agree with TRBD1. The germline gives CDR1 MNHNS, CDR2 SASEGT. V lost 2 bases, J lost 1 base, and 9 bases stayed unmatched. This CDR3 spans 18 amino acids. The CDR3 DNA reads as TGTGCCAGCAGTGAACCACGGACAGGGGAGTACAGCAATCAGCCCCAGCATTTT. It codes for CASSEPRTGEYSNQPQHF.

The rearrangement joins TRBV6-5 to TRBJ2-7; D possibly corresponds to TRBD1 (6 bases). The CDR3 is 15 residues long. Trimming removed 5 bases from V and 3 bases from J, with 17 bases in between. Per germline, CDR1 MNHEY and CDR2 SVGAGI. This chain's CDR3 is CASSPLTGRIYEQYF. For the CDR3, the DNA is TGTGCCAGCAGTCCCCTAACAGGGCGAATCTACGAGCAGTACTTC.

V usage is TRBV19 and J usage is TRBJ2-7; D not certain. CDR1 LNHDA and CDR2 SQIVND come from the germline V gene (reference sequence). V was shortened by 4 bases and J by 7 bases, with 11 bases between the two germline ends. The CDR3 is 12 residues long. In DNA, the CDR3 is TGTGCCAGTAGTACCGGCTTGGGGGAGCAGTACTTC. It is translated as CASSTGLGEQYF.

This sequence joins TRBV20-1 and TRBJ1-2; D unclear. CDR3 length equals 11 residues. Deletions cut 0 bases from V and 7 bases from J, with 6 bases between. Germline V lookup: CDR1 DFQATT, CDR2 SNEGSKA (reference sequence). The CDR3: CSARDLGGYTF. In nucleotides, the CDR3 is TGCAGTGCTAGAGACCTTGGTGGCTACACCTTC.

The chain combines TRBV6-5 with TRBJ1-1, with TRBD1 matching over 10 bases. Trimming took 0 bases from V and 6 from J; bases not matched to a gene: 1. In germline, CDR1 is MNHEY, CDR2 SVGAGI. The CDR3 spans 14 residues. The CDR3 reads CASSYSTGGPEAFF. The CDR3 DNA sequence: TGTGCCAGCAGTTACTCGACAGGGGGCCCTGAAGCTTTCTTT.

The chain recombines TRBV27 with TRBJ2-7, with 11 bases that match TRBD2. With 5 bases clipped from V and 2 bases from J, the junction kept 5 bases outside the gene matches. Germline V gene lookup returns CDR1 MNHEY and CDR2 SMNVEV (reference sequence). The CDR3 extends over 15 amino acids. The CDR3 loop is CASSGTSGFTYEQYF. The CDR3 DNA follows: TGTGCCAGCAGTGGGACTAGCGGTTTCACCTACGAGCAGTACTTC.

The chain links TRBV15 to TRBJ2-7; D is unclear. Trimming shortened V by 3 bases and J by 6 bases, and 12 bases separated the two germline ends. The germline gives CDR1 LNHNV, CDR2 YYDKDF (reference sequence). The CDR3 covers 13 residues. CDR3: CATSSGIRAEQYF. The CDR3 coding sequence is TGTGCCACCAGCAGCGGTATAAGGGCCGAGCAGTACTTC.

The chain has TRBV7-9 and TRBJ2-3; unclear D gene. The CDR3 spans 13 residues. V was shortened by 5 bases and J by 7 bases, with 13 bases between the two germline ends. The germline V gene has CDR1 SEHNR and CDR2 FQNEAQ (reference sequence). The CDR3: CASSPTGRNTQYF. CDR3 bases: TGTGCCAGCAGCCCTACCGGCAGGAATACGCAGTATTTT.

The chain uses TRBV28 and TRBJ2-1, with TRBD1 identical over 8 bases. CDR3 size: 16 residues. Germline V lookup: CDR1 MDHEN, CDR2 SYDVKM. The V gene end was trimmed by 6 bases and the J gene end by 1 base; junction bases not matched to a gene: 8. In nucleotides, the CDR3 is TGTGCCAGCAGCGGGGGACAGGTCGAGTCCTACAATGAGCAGTTCTTC. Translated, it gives CASSGGQVESYNEQFF.

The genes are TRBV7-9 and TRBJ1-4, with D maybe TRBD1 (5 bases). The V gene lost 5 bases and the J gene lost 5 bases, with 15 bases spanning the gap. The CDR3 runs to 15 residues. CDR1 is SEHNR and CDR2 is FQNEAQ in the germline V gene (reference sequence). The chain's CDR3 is CASSRDLLSNEKLFF. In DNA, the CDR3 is TGTGCCAGCAGCCGGGACCTCCTATCGAATGAAAAACTGTTTTTT.

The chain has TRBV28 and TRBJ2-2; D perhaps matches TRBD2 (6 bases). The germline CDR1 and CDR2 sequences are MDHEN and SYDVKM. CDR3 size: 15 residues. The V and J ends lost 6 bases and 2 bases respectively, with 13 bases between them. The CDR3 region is CASSDGGDNTGELFF. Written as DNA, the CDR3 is TGTGCCAGCAGCGACGGAGGGGATAACACCGGGGAGCTGTTTTTT.

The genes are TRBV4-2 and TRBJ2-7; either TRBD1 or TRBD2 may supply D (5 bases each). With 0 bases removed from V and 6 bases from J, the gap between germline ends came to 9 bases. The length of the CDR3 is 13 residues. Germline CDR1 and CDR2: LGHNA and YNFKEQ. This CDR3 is CASSQEGEREQYF. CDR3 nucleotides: TGTGCCAGCAGCCAAGAGGGGGAACGCGAGCAGTACTTC.

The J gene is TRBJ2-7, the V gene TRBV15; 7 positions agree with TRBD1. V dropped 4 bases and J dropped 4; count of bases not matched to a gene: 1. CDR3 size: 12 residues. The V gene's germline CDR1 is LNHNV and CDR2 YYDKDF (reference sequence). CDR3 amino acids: CATSKQGYEQYF. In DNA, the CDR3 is TGTGCCACCAGCAAACAGGGGTACGAGCAGTACTTC. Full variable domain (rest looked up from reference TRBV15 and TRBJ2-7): DAMVIQNPRYQVTQFGKPVTLSCSQTLNHNVMYWYQQKSSQAPKLLFHYYDKDFNNEADTPDNFQSRRPNTSFCFLDIRSPGLGDTAMYLCATSKQGYEQYFGPGTRLTVT.

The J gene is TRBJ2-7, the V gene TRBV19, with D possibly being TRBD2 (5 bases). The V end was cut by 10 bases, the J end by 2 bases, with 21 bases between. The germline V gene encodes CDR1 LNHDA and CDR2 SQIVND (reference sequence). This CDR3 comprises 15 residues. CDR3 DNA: TGTGCCAAGAGAAGACCGGCGGGTCTAACCTACGAGCAGTACTTC. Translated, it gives CAKRRPAGLTYEQYF.

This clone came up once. The CDR3 sequence is CASSLVIGGLAGHEQFF. The CDR3 DNA is TGCGCCAGCAGCTTGGTTATAGGGGGACTAGCGGGGCATGAGCAGTTCTTC. The V call is TRBV5-1, the J call TRBJ2-1; 13 bases match TRBD2. This CDR3 contains 17 residues. Looked up from germline, CDR1 is SGHRS and CDR2 is YFSETQ. Unmatched junction bases numbered 8, after V lost 0 bases and J lost 8 bases.

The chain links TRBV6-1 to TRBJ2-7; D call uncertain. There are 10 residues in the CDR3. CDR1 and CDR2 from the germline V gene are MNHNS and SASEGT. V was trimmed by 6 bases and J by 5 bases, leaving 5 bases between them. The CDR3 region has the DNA TGTGCCAGCAGAGGTAACGAGCAGTACTTC. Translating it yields CASRGNEQYF.

The DNA of the CDR3 is TGTGCCAGTAGTATGTTGGGGACAGGGGATGAGCAGTTCTTC. Translating gives CASSMLGTGDEQFF. The chain combines TRBV19 with TRBJ2-1, with 10 bases that match TRBD1. There are 14 residues in the CDR3. V shed 3 bases, J shed 8 bases, and the junction held 4 bases outside the gene matches. Germline-derived CDR1 and CDR2 are LNHDA and SQIVND (reference sequence).

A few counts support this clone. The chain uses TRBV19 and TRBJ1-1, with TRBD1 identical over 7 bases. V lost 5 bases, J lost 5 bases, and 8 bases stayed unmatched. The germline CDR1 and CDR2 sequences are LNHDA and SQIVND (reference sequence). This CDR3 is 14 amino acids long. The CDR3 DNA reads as TGTGCCAGTAGTGTCCGGGACAGTAGGACTGAAGCTTTCTTT. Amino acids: CASSVRDSRTEAFF.

The CDR3 reads CASSSSEAGTYTDTQYF. CDR3 sequence (DNA): TGTGCCAGCAGTAGTTCAGAAGCGGGAACATACACAGATACGCAGTATTTT. This chain uses TRBV28 with TRBJ2-3; 7 nucleotides agree with TRBD2. The length of the CDR3 is 17 residues. The J segment lost 2 bases and the V segment lost 5 bases, leaving 13 bases of the junction unmatched. Germline CDR1 MDHEN, CDR2 SYDVKM.

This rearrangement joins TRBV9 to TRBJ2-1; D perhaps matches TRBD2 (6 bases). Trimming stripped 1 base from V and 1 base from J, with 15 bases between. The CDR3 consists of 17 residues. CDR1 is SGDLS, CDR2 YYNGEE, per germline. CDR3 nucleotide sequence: TGTGCCAGCAGCGTAAGGCCCCAGCGGGTTTCCTACAATGAGCAGTTCTTC. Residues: CASSVRPQRVSYNEQFF. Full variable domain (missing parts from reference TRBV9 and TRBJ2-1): DSGVTQTPKHLITATGQRVTLRCSPRSGDLSVYWYQQSLDQGLQFLIQYYNGEERAKGNILERFSAQQFPDLHSELNLSSLELGDSALYFCASSVRPQRVSYNEQFFGPGTRLTVL.

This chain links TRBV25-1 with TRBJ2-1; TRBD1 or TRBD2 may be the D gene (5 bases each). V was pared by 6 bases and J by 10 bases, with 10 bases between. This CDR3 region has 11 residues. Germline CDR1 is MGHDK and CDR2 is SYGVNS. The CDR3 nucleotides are TGTGCCAGCAGCCAGGGCGGGGAGCAGTTCTTC. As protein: CASSQGGEQFF. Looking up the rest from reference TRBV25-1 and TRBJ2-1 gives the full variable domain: EADIYQTPRYLVIGTGKKITLECSQTMGHDKMYWYQQDPGMELHLIHYSYGVNSTEKGDLSSESTVSRIRTEHFPLTLESARPSHTSQYLCASSQGGEQFFGPGTRLTVL.

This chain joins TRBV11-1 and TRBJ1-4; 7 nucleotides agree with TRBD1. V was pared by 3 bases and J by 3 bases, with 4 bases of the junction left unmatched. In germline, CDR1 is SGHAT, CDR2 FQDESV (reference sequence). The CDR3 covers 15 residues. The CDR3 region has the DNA TGTGCCAGCAGCTTTACAGGGGATCCTAATGAAAAACTGTTTTTT. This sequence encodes CASSFTGDPNEKLFF.